Reported below is one TCR beta chain. From germline, CDR1 is LNHDA and CDR2 SQIVND (reference sequence). The CDR3 runs to 13 residues. Losses at the gene ends were 9 bases for V and 7 bases for J; bases not matched to a gene: 11. The repertoire was sequenced with immunoSEQ multiplex PCR; TCRdb's copy has only in-frame clones and lacks some. The sample comprises about 230,000 clones, about nine tenths of which are singletons, and more than 9% rests with the top ten. This specimen comes from a study of blood T cell repertoires in COVID-19. Study background: COVID-19 samples collected from the United States, Italy and Spain covered acute and convalescent phases.

Sequenced: peripheral blood. The receptor comes from a man aged 45 to 65 with COVID-19, enrolled during active disease. The chain carries TRBV19 and TRBJ2-7; 8 bases map to TRBD2. The CDR3 is CASQPRGVGEQYF. For the CDR3, the DNA is TGTGCCAGCCAACCGCGGGGGGTGGGGGAGCAGTACTTC. The full variable domain, its missing parts supplied by reference TRBV19 and TRBJ2-7, is DGGITQSPKYLFRKEGQNVTLSCEQNLNHDAMYWYRQDPGQGLRLIYYSQIVNDFQKGDIAEGYSVSREKKESFPLTVTSAQKNPTAFYLCASQPRGVGEQYFGPGTRLTVT.